What follows are 19 T cell receptor beta chains derived from one specimen sequenced in a study of post-analysis software for immune sequencing data. TCR beta libraries were prepared from cDNA with unique molecular identifiers. TCRdb called the PCR reads again in MiXCR, with one record for every CDR3 protein. The table has approximately 730,000 distinct CDR3 sequences, 25% to 30% seen once. Study-level findings and limits: TRBV segments more frequent in patients than in controls numbered a few and included TRBV5-6, TRBV5-1 and TRBV20-1.

These TCRs are of unknown antigen specificity. The specimen was blood. The receptors here all came from a girl between 5 and 17 years old with multiple sclerosis.

The chain recombines TRBV14 with TRBJ2-2, with TRBD1 matching over 8 bases. The CDR3 is made up of 15 amino acids. From germline, CDR1 is SGHDN and CDR2 FVKESK. Unmatched junction bases numbered 4, after V lost 4 bases and J lost 3 bases. DNA of the CDR3: TGTGCCAGCAGCCGAAAGGACAGGGACACCGGGGAGCTGTTTTTT. Translation: CASSRKDRDTGELFF. The full variable domain, its missing parts supplied by reference TRBV14 and TRBJ2-2, is EAGVTQFPSHSVIEKGQTVTLRCDPISGHDNLYWYRRVMGKEIKFLLHFVKESKQDESGMPNNRFLAERTGGTYSTLKVQPAELEDSGVYFCASSRKDRDTGELFFGEGSRLTVL.

V gene TRBV12-3 or TRBV12-4 combines with J gene TRBJ2-2; D not resolved. The CDR3 length is 13 residues. The ends were cut back, 3 bases at V and 4 bases at J, with 6 bases in the middle. The CDR3 coding sequence is TGTGCCAGCAGTTTTCCTAGCACCGGGGAGCTGTTTTTT. Its translation: CASSFPSTGELFF.

The chain employs TRBV28 and TRBJ2-1, with TRBD1 matching 9 bases. The CDR3 is 15 residues long. V shed 6 bases and J 9 bases; nucleotides not matched to a gene: 12. The V gene's germline CDR1 is MDHEN and CDR2 SYDVKM. The CDR3 region is CASRLPGQGYGEQFF. The CDR3 region has the DNA TGTGCCAGCAGGCTACCGGGACAGGGATACGGTGAGCAGTTCTTC.

This chain uses TRBV7-8 with TRBJ2-6; no reliable D call. The CDR3 length is 16 residues. The ends were cut back, 5 bases at V and 0 bases at J, with 11 bases in the middle. CDR1 SGHVS and CDR2 FQNEAQ come from the germline V gene. CDR3 sequence reads: CASSHGPSSGANVLTF. The CDR3 nucleotides are TGTGCCAGCAGCCACGGACCGAGCTCTGGGGCCAACGTCCTGACTTTC.

This chain joins TRBV6-1 and TRBJ1-5, with D unresolved. Germline values: CDR1 MNHNS, CDR2 SASEGT. V shed 4 bases and J shed 0 bases, with 4 bases lying between them. This CDR3 is 13 amino acids long. The DNA of the CDR3 is TGTGCCAGCAGTGTCCGTAGCAATCAGCCCCAGCATTTT. Translating it yields CASSVRSNQPQHF.

V is TRBV18 and J is TRBJ1-2; a weak D match, TRBD1 (5 bases). Germline V gives CDR1 KGHSH, CDR2 LQKENI. Trimming took 2 bases from V and 5 from J, leaving 12 bases between them. The CDR3 is made up of 14 amino acids. The CDR3 sequence: CASSPAGRRYGYTF. In DNA, the CDR3 is TGTGCCAGCTCACCAGCGGGACGGAGGTATGGCTACACCTTC. Full variable domain (outside the CDR3, taken from reference TRBV18 and TRBJ1-2): NAGVMQNPRHLVRRRGQEARLRCSPMKGHSHVYWYRQLPEEGLKFMVYLQKENIIDESGMPKERFSAEFPKEGPSILRIQQVVRGDSAAYFCASSPAGRRYGYTFGSGTRLTVV.

This clonotype was seen at least ten times. The chain combines TRBV29-1 with TRBJ1-2, with 10 bases fitting TRBD1. The J segment lost 6 bases and the V segment lost 6 bases, leaving 7 bases of the junction unmatched. The CDR3 consists of 13 residues. Germline V gives CDR1 SQVTM, CDR2 ANQGSEA. The CDR3 DNA follows: TGCAGCGTCCTCGACAGGGGGCCCCATGGCTACACCTTC. It is translated as CSVLDRGPHGYTF.

This clonotype was observed a handful of times. The chain combines TRBV20-1 with TRBJ2-5, with D perhaps given as TRBD1 or TRBD2 (6 bases each). The CDR3 contains 14 residues. Germline assignment: CDR1 DFQATT and CDR2 SNEGSKA (reference sequence). The V end was cut by 0 bases, the J end by 5 bases, with 13 bases between. For the CDR3, the DNA is TGCAGTGCTAGAGATCTAGTAGGGGGGGAGACCCAGTACTTC. It is translated as CSARDLVGGETQYF.

The chain uses TRBV7-2 and TRBJ1-2; 7 bases are shared with TRBD1. With V trimmed by 2 bases and J by 7 bases, 10 bases remained unmatched. This CDR3 contains 15 residues. Germline assignment: CDR1 SGHTA and CDR2 FQGNSA. Here the CDR3 reads CASSLPRDRMAGYTF. As DNA, the CDR3 is TGTGCCAGCAGCTTACCTCGGGACAGAATGGCTGGCTACACCTTC.

The chain combines TRBV4-2 with TRBJ1-5, with D hard to call. CDR3 size: 15 residues. V was trimmed by 4 bases and J by 0 bases, leaving 10 bases between them. Germline CDR1 and CDR2: LGHNA and YNFKEQ. The CDR3 loop is CASSPQENSNQPQHF. The CDR3 DNA follows: TGTGCCAGCAGCCCCCAGGAGAATAGCAATCAGCCCCAGCATTTT.

In its sample, this clonotype was seen a few times. The chain uses TRBV6-1 and TRBJ2-7; 9 bases agree with TRBD1. The CDR3 extends over 15 amino acids. Looked up from germline, CDR1 is MNHNS and CDR2 is SASEGT. V shed 4 bases, J shed 7 bases, and the junction held 11 bases outside the gene matches. The CDR3 spells CASSVGTGRTGEQYF. The CDR3 DNA is TGTGCCAGCAGTGTTGGGACAGGGAGAACGGGGGAGCAGTACTTC.

This clonotype has more than one count but fewer than ten. The chain recombines TRBV20-1 with TRBJ2-7; TRBD2 is a possible D gene (6 bases). Per germline, CDR1 DFQATT and CDR2 SNEGSKA (reference sequence). V lost 0 bases to trimming and J lost 6 bases, with 27 bases between them. The CDR3 has 18 amino acids. The CDR3 is CSARDLFVQAGRSGEQYF. CDR3 bases: TGCAGTGCTAGAGATCTCTTCGTTCAGGCGGGAAGGTCTGGCGAGCAGTACTTC.

A note on this clonotype: The junction departs from germline at one end; a sequencing error may be responsible. This chain joins TRBV29-1 and TRBJ2-1, with TRBD2 matching 7 bases. Germline values: CDR1 SQVTM, CDR2 ANQGSEA. The CDR3 contains 11 residues. In DNA, the CDR3 is TGCAGCTTTGAGGGAGGGAATGGGCAGTTCTTC. Translated: CSFEGGNGQFF.

The CDR3 region has the DNA TGTGCCAGTAGTATAGAGGGGACAGTAAGTGAGCAGTTCTTC. Its protein is CASSIEGTVSEQFF. This chain joins TRBV19 and TRBJ2-1, with 7 bases matching TRBD1. The V and J ends lost 0 bases and 9 bases, in that order; junction bases with no gene match: 5. In germline, CDR1 is LNHDA, CDR2 SQIVND (reference sequence). The CDR3 spans 14 residues.

This clonotype turned up a few times. This sequence joins TRBV6-1 and TRBJ2-3; D remains ambiguous. The CDR3 is 11 amino acids. Germline V lookup: CDR1 MNHNS, CDR2 SASEGT. V gave up 7 bases and J gave up 7 bases, with 9 bases separating them. CDR3 region: CASTLEYTQYF. The DNA for the CDR3 is TGTGCCAGCACGTTAGAGTATACGCAGTATTTT.

With regard to this clonotype: A read error may be the cause here, since a much bigger clone is one base away. V is TRBV7-2 and J is TRBJ2-3; 12 bases fit TRBD2. The CDR3 has 14 residues. Germline V CDR1 and CDR2: SGHTA, FQGNSA. The V and J ends lost 4 bases and 5 bases, in that order; junction bases with no gene match: 1. CDR3 amino acids: CASSWGLAGDTQYF. The DNA of the CDR3 is TGTGCCAGCAGCTGGGGACTAGCGGGAGATACGCAGTATTTT.

The count of this clonotype is one. The chain employs TRBV4-1 and TRBJ2-7; D may be TRBD1 or TRBD2 (7 bases each). CDR3 length: 14 amino acids. From germline, CDR1 is MGHRA and CDR2 YSYEKL. V lost 3 bases, J lost 5 bases, and 14 bases lay in between. The CDR3 nucleotides read TGCGCCAGCAGCCACGCCAGGGGGACTAACGAGCAGTACTTC. Protein: CASSHARGTNEQYF.

The V gene is TRBV15, the J gene TRBJ2-1, with 8 positions matching TRBD1. The germline CDR1 and CDR2 sequences are LNHNV and YYDKDF (reference sequence). The CDR3 contains 18 residues. With V trimmed by 0 bases and J by 0 bases, 7 bases remained unmatched. The CDR3 sequence is CATSRDRGQANSYNEQFF. The CDR3 region has the DNA TGTGCCACCAGCAGAGATAGGGGACAGGCGAACTCCTACAATGAGCAGTTCTTC.

This clonotype has only one observation. This may be a read error, as it is one base from a much larger clone. The V gene is TRBV6-2 or TRBV6-3, the J gene TRBJ2-1, with D possibly TRBD2 on 6 matching bases. The germline V gene has CDR1 MNHEY and CDR2 SVGEGT. This CDR3 has 14 residues. Trimming left V 6 bases short and J 6 bases short, with 15 bases between. The CDR3 nucleotides are TGTGCCAGCAGGGGTAGCGGAAGGGGCAATGAGCAGTTCTTC. It translates to CASRGSGRGNEQFF.